The rows below give T cell receptor beta chains drawn from one sample of a study of regulatory T cells in long-lasting Graves disease. One entry per CDR3 protein, called by TCRdb with MiXCR from the multiplex PCR reads. The sample holds 540,000 or so distinct CDR3 sequences, around an eighth seen once. Another study also made use of these data, one on T cells in Graves' hyperthyroidism and ophthalmopathy.

The sequenced sample was peripheral blood mononuclear cells (PBMCs), obtained at new diagnosis, from a patient treated with antithyroid drugs. These receptors came from a man between 25 and 39 years old with Graves disease. CDR3s include the opening cysteine and the closing phenylalanine or tryptophan. A D gene is named only where the DNA matches it firmly. Rows may omit the clone size; those that give it use once, few, many or a size class.

length: 12; size: few; D: TRBD1; J: TRBJ2-2; V: TRBV30; DNA: TGTGTCTGGGGACAGTCCACCGGGGAGCTGTTTTTT; CDR3: CVWGQSTGELFF
length: 13; size: .; D: .; J: TRBJ1-2; V: TRBV10-3; DNA: TGTGCCATCAGTCAGGCCCCTATCTATGGCTACACCTTC; CDR3: CAISQAPIYGYTF
length: 14; size: many; D: .; J: TRBJ1-1; V: TRBV7-2; DNA: TGTGCCAGCAGCCGACCAGGGTTGGACACTGAAGCTTTCTTT; CDR3: CASSRPGLDTEAFF
length: 16; size: many; D: TRBD1; J: TRBJ2-6; V: TRBV28; DNA: TGTGCCAGCAGGACAGGGGGCGCCTCTGGGGCCAACGTCCTGACTTTC; CDR3: CASRTGGASGANVLTF
length: 14; size: many; D: .; J: TRBJ1-4; V: TRBV2; DNA: TGTGCCGGACCGGGACCCCACGGACGTGAAAAACTGTTTTTT; CDR3: CAGPGPHGREKLFF
length: 14; size: many; D: .; J: TRBJ1-2; V: TRBV19; DNA: TGTGCCAGTAGTACCGGACGGGGGAAAGGGGGCTACACCTTC; CDR3: CASSTGRGKGGYTF
length: 11; size: many; D: TRBD2; J: TRBJ2-1; V: TRBV11-2; DNA: TGTGCCAGCAGCCTTCTAGCGGGAGTTATCTTC; CDR3: CASSLLAGVIF
length: 12; size: many; D: .; J: TRBJ2-7; V: TRBV18; DNA: TGTGCCAGCTCACCAACAGGGATCGAGCAGTACTTC; CDR3: CASSPTGIEQYF
length: 11; size: many; D: .; J: TRBJ1-1; V: TRBV12-3/TRBV12-4; DNA: TGTGCCAGCAGTTCCCGGGACAAAGCTTTCTTT; CDR3: CASSSRDKAFF
length: 15; size: few; D: TRBD1; J: TRBJ1-6; V: TRBV6-1; DNA: TGTGCCAGCAGTCAGGGACAGCCAGTTAATTCACCCCTCCACTTT; CDR3: CASSQGQPVNSPLHF
length: 13; size: many; D: TRBD1; J: TRBJ1-2; V: TRBV10-3; DNA: TGTGCCATCAGTGTCACAGGGACAGATGGCTACACCTTC; CDR3: CAISVTGTDGYTF
length: 15; size: once; D: TRBD1; J: TRBJ1-2; V: TRBV29-1; DNA: TGCTGCGTGACCGGGACAGGGGGCCGGCAGCTTGGCTACACCTTC; CDR3: CCVTGTGGRQLGYTF
length: 15; size: many; D: TRBD2; J: TRBJ2-3; V: TRBV30; DNA: TGTGCCTGGAGTCCGGAGCGGGGGAGCACAGATACGCAGTATTTT; CDR3: CAWSPERGSTDTQYF
length: 15; size: few; D: .; J: TRBJ1-6; V: TRBV20-1; DNA: TGCAGTGCTAGAGCCCTCTCGAATTATAATTCACCCCTCCACTTT; CDR3: CSARALSNYNSPLHF
length: 15; size: .; D: TRBD2; J: TRBJ2-1; V: TRBV7-3; DNA: TGTGCCAGCAGCAGAACTAGCGGAGGGGTCAATGAGCAGTTCTTC; CDR3: CASSRTSGGVNEQFF
length: 20; size: many; D: TRBD2; J: TRBJ2-3; V: TRBV11-2; DNA: TGTGCCAGCAGCCTACGAGCTGGAGCGGGAGTGACGTCTAGCACAGATACGCAGTATTTT; CDR3: CASSLRAGAGVTSSTDTQYF
length: 14; size: few; D: .; J: TRBJ2-7; V: TRBV6-1; DNA: TGTGCCAGCAGAGACTCAGACGGACCCTACGAGCAGTACTTC; CDR3: CASRDSDGPYEQYF
length: 15; size: once; D: .; J: TRBJ1-1; V: TRBV27; DNA: TGTGCCAGCAGAACTAACGGGGGAGGGAACACTGAAGCTTTCTTT; CDR3: CASRTNGGGNTEAFF